The entry that follows covers one T cell receptor beta chain sequence. Its specificity is not known. TCRdb reprocessed the reads with MiXCR, giving one entry per CDR3 protein. The sample shows approximately 990,000 distinct CDR3 sequences, around 32% of them seen only once. This sample is drawn from a study of T cell repertoires in cytomegalovirus infection. For the study at large: As its CMV epitopes, the study selected recently identified HLA-C-restricted and well-studied HLA-B-restricted targets.

CDR1 LGHDT and CDR2 YNNKEL come from the germline V gene (reference sequence). The length of the CDR3 is 16 residues. J was trimmed by 1 base and V by 4 bases; bases with no gene match: 6. This chain links TRBV3-1 with TRBJ2-1; 8 positions agree with TRBD2. This specimen consisted of cultured CD8+ T cells from PBMCs, obtained from culture after CMV antigen stimulation. The source of this sequence is a human donor in good health (CMV status not recorded). Some clones in this sample may be carry-over from other donors' samples. The CDR3 region has the DNA TGTGCCAGCAGCCCCCGGACTAGCAAGTCCTACAATGAGCAGTTCTTC. It encodes CASSPRTSKSYNEQFF.